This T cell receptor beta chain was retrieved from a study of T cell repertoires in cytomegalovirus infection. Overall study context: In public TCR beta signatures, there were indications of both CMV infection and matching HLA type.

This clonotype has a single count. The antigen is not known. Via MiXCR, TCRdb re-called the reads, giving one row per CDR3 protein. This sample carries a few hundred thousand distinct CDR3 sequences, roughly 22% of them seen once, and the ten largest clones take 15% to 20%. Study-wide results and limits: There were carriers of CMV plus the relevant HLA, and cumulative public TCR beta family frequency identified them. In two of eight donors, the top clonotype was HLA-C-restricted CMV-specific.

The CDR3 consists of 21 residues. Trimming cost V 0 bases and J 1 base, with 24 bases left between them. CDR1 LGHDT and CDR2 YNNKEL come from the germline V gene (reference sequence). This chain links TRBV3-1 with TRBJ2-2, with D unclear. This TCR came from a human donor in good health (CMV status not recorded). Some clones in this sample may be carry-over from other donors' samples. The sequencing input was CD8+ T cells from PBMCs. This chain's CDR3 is CASSQDLNLVITRKNTGELFF. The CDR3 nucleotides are TGTGCCAGCAGCCAAGATCTAAATCTTGTAATCACGAGAAAGAACACCGGGGAGCTGTTTTTT.